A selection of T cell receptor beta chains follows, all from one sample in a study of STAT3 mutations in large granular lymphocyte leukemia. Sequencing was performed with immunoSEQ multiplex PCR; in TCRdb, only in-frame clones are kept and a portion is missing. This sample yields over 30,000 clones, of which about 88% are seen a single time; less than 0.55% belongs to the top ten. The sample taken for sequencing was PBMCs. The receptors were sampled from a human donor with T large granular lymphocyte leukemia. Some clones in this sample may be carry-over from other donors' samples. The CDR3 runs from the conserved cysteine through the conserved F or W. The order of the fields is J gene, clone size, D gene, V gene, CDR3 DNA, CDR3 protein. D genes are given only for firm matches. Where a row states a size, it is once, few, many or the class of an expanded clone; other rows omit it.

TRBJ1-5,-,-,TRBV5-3,TGTGCCAGAAGCTTTTTCCCCAGACAGAGGAAAAATCAGCCCCAGCATTTT,CARSFFPRQRKNQPQHF
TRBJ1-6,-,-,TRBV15,TGTGCCACCAGCAGAGACGGGCCATATAATTCACCCCTCCACTTT,CATSRDGPYNSPLHF
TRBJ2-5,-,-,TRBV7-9,TGTGCCAGCAGCTTAGGCCAGGGGGGTGGAGAGACCCAGTACTTC,CASSLGQGGGETQYF
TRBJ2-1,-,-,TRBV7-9,TGTGCCAGCACCGAGGGTCAGAGGTCTATTTACAATGAGCAGTTCTTC,CASTEGQRSIYNEQFF
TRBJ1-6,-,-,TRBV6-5,TGTGCCAGCAGTCTGGTAGGGTCACCCCTCCACTTT,CASSLVGSPLHF
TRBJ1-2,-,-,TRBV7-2,TGTGCCAGCAGCTTCCGGACAGTTTACACCTTC,CASSFRTVYTF
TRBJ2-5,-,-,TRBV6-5,TGTGCCAGCAGCGCCCGGGACTCCCCTCCGTACTTC,CASSARDSPPYF
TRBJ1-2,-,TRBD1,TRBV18,TGTGCCAGCTCACCTCCAGTCCACAGGGGGGGAGACTATGGCTACACCTTC,CASSPPVHRGGDYGYTF
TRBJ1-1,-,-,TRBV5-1,TGCGCCAGCAGCTTGGACAGGGCGGTCACTGAAGCTTTCTTT,CASSLDRAVTEAFF
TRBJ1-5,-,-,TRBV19,TGTGCCAGTAGTCCCCAGGAGGGGCAGCCCCAGCATTTT,CASSPQEGQPQHF
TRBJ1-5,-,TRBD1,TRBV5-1,TGCGCCAGCAGCGAGGGACAGGGGACTGAGCCCCAGCATTTT,CASSEGQGTEPQHF
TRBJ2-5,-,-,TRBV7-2,TGTGCCAGCAGCTTAGGCGAAGAGACCCAGTACTTC,CASSLGEETQYF
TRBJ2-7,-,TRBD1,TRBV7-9,TGTGCCAGCAGCTCGACAGGGACCTACGAGCAGTACTTC,CASSSTGTYEQYF
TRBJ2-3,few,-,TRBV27,TGTGCCAGCGGCCGTAACAGGGAACCCGGCACAGATACGCAGTATTTT,CASGRNREPGTDTQYF
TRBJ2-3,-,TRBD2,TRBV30,TGTGCCTGGAATCTCGGCGGGGGGGCGTTGGATACGCAGTATTTT,CAWNLGGGALDTQYF
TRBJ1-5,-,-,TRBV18,TGTGCCAGCTCACAGGACTATCAGCCCCAGCATTTT,CASSQDYQPQHF
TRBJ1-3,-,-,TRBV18,TGTGCCAGCTCACCAAGAGAAGGTGGAAACACCATATATTTT,CASSPREGGNTIYF
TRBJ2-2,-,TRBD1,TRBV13,TGTGCCAGCAGCCCGACAGGGCAACGGACCGGGGAGCTGTTTTTT,CASSPTGQRTGELFF
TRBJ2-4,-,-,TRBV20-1,TGCAGTGCTTACAGGGTTGACATTCAGTACTTC,CSAYRVDIQYF
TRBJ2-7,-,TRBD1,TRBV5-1,TGCGCCAGCAGCTTTACGCAGGGGGCCCACGAGCAGTACTTC,CASSFTQGAHEQYF
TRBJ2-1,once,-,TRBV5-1,TGCGCCAGCAGCTTGGTCCAGGGATCGGTCAATGAGCAGTTCTTC,CASSLVQGSVNEQFF
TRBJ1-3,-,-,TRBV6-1,TGTGCCAGCAGTGAAGTGGGGCTATCTGGAAACACCATATATTTT,CASSEVGLSGNTIYF
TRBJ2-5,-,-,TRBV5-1,TGCGCCAGCAGCTTGGTGCCGGACCAAGAGACCCAGTACTTC,CASSLVPDQETQYF
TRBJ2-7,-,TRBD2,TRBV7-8,TGTGCCAGCAGCTTAGCCTTGCGGGGGGAGAACTACGAGCAGTACTTC,CASSLALRGENYEQYF
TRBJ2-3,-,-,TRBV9,TGTGCCAGCAGCCCGAGGACTGGCACAGATACGCAGTATTTT,CASSPRTGTDTQYF
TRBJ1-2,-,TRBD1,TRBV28,TGTGCCAGCAGGGAGGGGACAGAGAACTATGGCTACACCTTC,CASREGTENYGYTF
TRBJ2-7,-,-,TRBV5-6,TGTGCCAGCAGCCAACTAGTGACCTCCTACGAGCAGTACTTC,CASSQLVTSYEQYF
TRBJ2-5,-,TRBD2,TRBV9,TGTGCCAGCAGCCCCGGACTAGCGGGGGAGACCCAGTACTTC,CASSPGLAGETQYF
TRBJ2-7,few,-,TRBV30,TGTGCCTGGAGTGGGACAGCCCACGAGCAGTACTTC,CAWSGTAHEQYF
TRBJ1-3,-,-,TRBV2,TGTGCCAGCACCGTGACTGGAAACACCATATATTTT,CASTVTGNTIYF
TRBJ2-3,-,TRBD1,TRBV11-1,TGTGCCAGCAGCCTCGAAGACAGGGGGGCAGATACGCAGTATTTT,CASSLEDRGADTQYF
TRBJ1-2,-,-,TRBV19,TGTGCCAGTAGTTACGGGTTTAACTATGGCTACACCTTC,CASSYGFNYGYTF
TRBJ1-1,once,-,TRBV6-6,TGTGCCAGCAGTCGCATCCCCATCCTGAACACTGAAGCTTTCTTT,CASSRIPILNTEAFF
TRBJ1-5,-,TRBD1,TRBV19,TGTGCCAGTAACGACCCCTCGGGACAGTACAATCAGCCCCAGCATTTT,CASNDPSGQYNQPQHF
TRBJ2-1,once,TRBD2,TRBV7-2,TGTGCCAGCAGCTACCAAAGGTGGGGGGGTAATGAGCAGTTCTTC,CASSYQRWGGNEQFF
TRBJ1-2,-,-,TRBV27,TGTGCCAGCAGTTTATCCACAAACGCTATCCTCTATGGCTACACCTTC,CASSLSTNAILYGYTF
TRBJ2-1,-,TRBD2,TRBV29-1,TGCAGCGTGACTAGCCCGTACAATGAGCAGTTCTTC,CSVTSPYNEQFF
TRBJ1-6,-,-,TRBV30,TGTGCCTGGAGTGGGGGGGTGGGAGGGCCGAGTAATTCACCCCTCCACTTT,CAWSGGVGGPSNSPLHF
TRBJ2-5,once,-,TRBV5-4,TGTGCCAGCAGCCCGGACGGGGAGACCCAGTACTTC,CASSPDGETQYF
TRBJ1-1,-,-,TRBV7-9,TGTGCCAGCAGTGAGACCCTTAAGGGGATGAACACTGAAGCTTTCTTT,CASSETLKGMNTEAFF
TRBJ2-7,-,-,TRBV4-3,TGCGCCAGCAGCCAAGAGGGCCAGTATTCAAGGCAGTACTTC,CASSQEGQYSRQYF
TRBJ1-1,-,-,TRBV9,TGTGCCAGCAGCGCCTCATCCCCGGACACTGAAGCTTTCTTT,CASSASSPDTEAFF
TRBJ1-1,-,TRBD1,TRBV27,TGTGCCAGCAGTTTTCTTGGGGACAGGGCGACGTCTGAAGCTTTCTTT,CASSFLGDRATSEAFF
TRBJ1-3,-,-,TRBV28,TGTGCCAGCAGTTTGGCTCGCGGAAACACCATATATTTT,CASSLARGNTIYF
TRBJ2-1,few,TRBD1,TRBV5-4,TGTGCCAGCAGCCCCCCGGGACAGTTATACAATGAGCAGTTCTTC,CASSPPGQLYNEQFF
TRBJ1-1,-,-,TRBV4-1,TGCGCCAGCAGCCGCCAAGTGAGGGGCGTCCACACTGAAGCTTTCTTT,CASSRQVRGVHTEAFF
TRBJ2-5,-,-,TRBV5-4,TGTGCCAGCAGTAAAGGGCAAGAGACCCAGTACTTC,CASSKGQETQYF
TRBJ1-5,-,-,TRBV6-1,TGTGCCAGCAGTGAAGCGCAGGGTCAGGAACAGCCCCAGCATTTT,CASSEAQGQEQPQHF
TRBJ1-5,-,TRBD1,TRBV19,TGTGCCAGTAGTGACGACAGGGTTGGTAGTCGGCCCCAGCATTTT,CASSDDRVGSRPQHF
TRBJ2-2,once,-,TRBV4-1,TGCGCCAGCAGCCCCGAGGGGAGCTGGGACACCGGGGAGCTGTTTTTT,CASSPEGSWDTGELFF
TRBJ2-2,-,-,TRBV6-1,TGTGCCAGCACTTGGCTTACCAAGAACACCGGGGAGCTGTTTTTT,CASTWLTKNTGELFF
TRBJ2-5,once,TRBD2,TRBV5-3,TGTGCCAGAAGCTACGGGACTATCCTAGAGACCCAGTACTTC,CARSYGTILETQYF
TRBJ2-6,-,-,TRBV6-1,TGTGCCAGTGCATCTGGGGCCAACGTCCTGACTTTC,CASASGANVLTF
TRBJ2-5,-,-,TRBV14,TGTGCCAGCAGCCAACGGCGGATGCAAGAGACCCAGTACTTC,CASSQRRMQETQYF
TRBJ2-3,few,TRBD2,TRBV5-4,TGTGCCAGCAGCCGGGGGGGCGAGACAGATACGCAGTATTTT,CASSRGGETDTQYF